The 2 T cell receptor beta chains given below trace back to one sample, sequenced in a study of CD8 T cells in ankylosing spondylitis. These receptors have no identified antigens. TCRdb fed the 5' RACE reads into MiXCR, producing one record per CDR3 protein. The profile covers 100,000 to 150,000 distinct CDR3 sequences, with about a sixth appearing a single time and 30% to 35% taken by the ten largest. Study-wide points: Among TCR beta sequences, a motif of roughly 8 highly homologous variants appeared characteristic of ankylosing spondylitis blood.

Specimen: blood, either unsorted or a sorted T cell fraction (not recorded which). The receptors originated from a male donor with ankylosing spondylitis.

Many counts were recorded for this clonotype. This chain uses TRBV5-1 with TRBJ2-2; D is uncertain. The length of the CDR3 is 13 residues. Germline V gives CDR1 SGHRS, CDR2 YFSETQ. The germline V and J ends were trimmed by 4 bases and 6 bases, with 10 bases remaining between them. The CDR3 region has the DNA TGCGCCAGCAGCCCAGAGATCGCCGGGGAGCTGTTTTTT. It specifies CASSPEIAGELFF.

This clonotype occurred a few times. The genes are TRBV28 and TRBJ1-2; weak D call: TRBD1 (5 bases). Trimming took 2 bases from V and 4 from J, leaving 11 bases between them. The CDR3 runs 14 residues. CDR1 MDHEN and CDR2 SYDVKM come from the germline V gene. DNA for the CDR3: TGTGCCAGCAGTTTAGTCGGGGGGTCCTATGGCTACACCTTC. It specifies CASSLVGGSYGYTF.